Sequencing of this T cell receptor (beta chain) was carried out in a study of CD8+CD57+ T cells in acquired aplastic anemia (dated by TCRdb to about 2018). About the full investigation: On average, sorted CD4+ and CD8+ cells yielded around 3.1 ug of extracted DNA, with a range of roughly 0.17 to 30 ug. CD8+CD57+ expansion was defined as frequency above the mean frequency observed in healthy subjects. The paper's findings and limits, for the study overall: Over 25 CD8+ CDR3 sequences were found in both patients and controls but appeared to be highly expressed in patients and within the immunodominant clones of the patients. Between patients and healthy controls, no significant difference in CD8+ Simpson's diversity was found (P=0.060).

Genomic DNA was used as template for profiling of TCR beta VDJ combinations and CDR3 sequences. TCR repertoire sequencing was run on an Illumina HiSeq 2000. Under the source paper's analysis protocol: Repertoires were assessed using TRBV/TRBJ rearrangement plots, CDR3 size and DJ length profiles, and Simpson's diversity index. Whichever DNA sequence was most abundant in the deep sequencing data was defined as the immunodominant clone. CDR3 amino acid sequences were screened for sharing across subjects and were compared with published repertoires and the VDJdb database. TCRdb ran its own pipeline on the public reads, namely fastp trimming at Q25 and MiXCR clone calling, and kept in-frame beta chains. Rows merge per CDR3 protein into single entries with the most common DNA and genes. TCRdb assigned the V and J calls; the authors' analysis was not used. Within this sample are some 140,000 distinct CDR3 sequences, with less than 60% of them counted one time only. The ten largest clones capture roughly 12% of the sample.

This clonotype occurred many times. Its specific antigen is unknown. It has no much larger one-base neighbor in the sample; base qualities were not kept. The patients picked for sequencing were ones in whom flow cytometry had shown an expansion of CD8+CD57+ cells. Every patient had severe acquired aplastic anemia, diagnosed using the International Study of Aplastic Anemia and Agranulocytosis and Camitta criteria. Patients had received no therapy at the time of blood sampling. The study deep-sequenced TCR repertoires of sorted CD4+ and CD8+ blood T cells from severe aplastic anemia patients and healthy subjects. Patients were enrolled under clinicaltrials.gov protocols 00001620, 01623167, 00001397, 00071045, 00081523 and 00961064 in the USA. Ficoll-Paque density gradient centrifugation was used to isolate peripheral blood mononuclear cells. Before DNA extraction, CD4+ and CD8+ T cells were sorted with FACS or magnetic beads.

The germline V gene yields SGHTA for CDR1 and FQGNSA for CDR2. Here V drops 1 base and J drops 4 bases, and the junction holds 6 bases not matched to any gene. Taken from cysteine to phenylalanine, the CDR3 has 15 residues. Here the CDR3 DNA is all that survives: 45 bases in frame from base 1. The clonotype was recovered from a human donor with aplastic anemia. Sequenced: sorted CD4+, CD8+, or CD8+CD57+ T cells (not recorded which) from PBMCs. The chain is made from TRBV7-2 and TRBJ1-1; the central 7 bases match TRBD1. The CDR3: CASSLGQGGTTEAFF. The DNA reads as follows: TGTGCCAGCAGCTTAGGACAGGGTGGGACCACTGAAGCTTTCTTT.